This T cell receptor (beta chain) was observed in a study of blood T cell repertoires in COVID-19. Profiling relied on immunoSEQ multiplex PCR, and the TCRdb table lists in-frame clones only, not all of them. The table includes fewer than 600,000 clones, approximately 87% detected once. The ends were cut back, 2 bases at V and 8 bases at J, with 16 bases in the middle. Germline loops: CDR1 SGHRS, CDR2 YFSETQ. There are 15 residues in the CDR3. This receptor was obtained from a woman between 40 and 55 years old who had recovered from COVID-19. The chain combines TRBV5-1 with TRBJ2-2; weak D call: TRBD2 (6 bases). Source material: PBMCs or T cells enriched from blood (not recorded which). The CDR3 sequence is CASSFSGLPTGELFF. CDR3 DNA: TGCGCCAGCAGCTTTTCGGGACTTCCAACGGGGGAGCTGTTTTTT. Variable domain in full (rest from reference TRBV5-1 and TRBJ2-2): KAGVTQTPRYLIKTRGQQVTLSCSPISGHRSVSWYQQTPGQGLQFLFEYFSETQRNKGNFPGRFSGRQFSNSRSEMNVSTLELGDSALYLCASSFSGLPTGELFFGEGSRLTVL.